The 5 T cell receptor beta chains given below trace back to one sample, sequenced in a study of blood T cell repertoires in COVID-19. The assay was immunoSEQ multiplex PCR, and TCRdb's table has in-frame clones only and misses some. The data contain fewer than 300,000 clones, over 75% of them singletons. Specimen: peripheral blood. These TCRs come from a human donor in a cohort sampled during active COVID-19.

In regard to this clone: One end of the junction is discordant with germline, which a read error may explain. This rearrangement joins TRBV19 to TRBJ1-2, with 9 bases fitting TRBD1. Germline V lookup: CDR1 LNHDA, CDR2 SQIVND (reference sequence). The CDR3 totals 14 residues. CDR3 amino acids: CASSIDDRDRVASF. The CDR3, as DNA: TGTGCCAGTAGTATAGACGACCGGGACAGGGTCGCTTCCTTC.

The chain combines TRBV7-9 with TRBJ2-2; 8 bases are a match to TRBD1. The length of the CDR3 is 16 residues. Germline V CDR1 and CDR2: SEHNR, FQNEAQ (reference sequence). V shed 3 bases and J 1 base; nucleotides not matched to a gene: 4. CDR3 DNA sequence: TGTGCCAGCAGCTTTGCCGGGACAGGGAACACCGGGGAGCTGTTTTTT. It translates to CASSFAGTGNTGELFF.

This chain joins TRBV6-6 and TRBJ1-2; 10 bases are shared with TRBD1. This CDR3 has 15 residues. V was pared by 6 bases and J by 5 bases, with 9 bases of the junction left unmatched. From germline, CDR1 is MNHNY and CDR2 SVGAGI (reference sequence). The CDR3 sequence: CASSHDRGRMYGYTF. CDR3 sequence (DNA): TGTGCCAGCAGCCATGACAGGGGGCGAATGTATGGCTACACCTTC.

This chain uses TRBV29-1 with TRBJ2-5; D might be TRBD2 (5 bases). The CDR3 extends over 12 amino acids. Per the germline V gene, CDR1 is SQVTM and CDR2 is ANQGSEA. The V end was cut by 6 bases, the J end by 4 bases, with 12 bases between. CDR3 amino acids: CSVVWGVETQYF. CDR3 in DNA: TGCAGCGTCGTCTGGGGAGTAGAGACCCAGTACTTC.

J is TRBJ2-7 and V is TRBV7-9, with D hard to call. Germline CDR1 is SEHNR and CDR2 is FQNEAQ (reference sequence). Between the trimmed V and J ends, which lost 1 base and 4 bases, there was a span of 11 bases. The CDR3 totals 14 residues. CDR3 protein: CASSLGNTAYEQYF. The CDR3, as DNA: TGTGCCAGCAGCTTAGGTAACACCGCTTACGAGCAGTACTTC. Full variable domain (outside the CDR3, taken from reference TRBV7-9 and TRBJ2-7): DTGVSQNPRHKITKRGQNVTFRCDPISEHNRLYWYRQTLGQGPEFLTYFQNEAQLEKSRLLSDRFSAERPKGSFSTLEIQRTEQGDSAMYLCASSLGNTAYEQYFGPGTRLTVT.